A selection of T cell receptor beta chains follows, all from one sample in a study of technical replicates of blood from a few donors. Profiling relied on immunoSEQ multiplex PCR, and the TCRdb table lists in-frame clones only, not all of them. The table has around 68,000 clones, roughly 91% seen once. Sequences were obtained from T cells isolated from PBMCs. Source of these receptors: a human donor in good health. Some clones in this sample may be carry-over from other donors' samples. The CDR3 runs from the conserved cysteine through the conserved F or W. The order of the fields is CDR3 DNA, CDR3 protein, D gene, V gene, clone size, J gene, CDR3 length. The D gene is left open where the match is weak. Clone size is stated in some rows and not others, as once, few, many or a class when expanded.

CDR3nt: TGTGCCAGCAGCTTGGAGGACAGGTCATGGGACACTGAAGCTTTCTTT
CDR3aa: CASSLEDRSWDTEAFF
d_gene: TRBD1
v_gene: TRBV5-5
abundance: NA
j_gene: TRBJ1-1
len: 16

CDR3nt: TGTGCCAGCCGGCTGGCAGGGACAGATACGCAGTATTTT
CDR3aa: CASRLAGTDTQYF
d_gene: NA
v_gene: TRBV7-2
abundance: NA
j_gene: TRBJ2-3
len: 13

CDR3nt: TGTGCCATCAGTGGGACTGGATCGAGGAATTCACCCCTCCACTTT
CDR3aa: CAISGTGSRNSPLHF
d_gene: NA
v_gene: TRBV10-3
abundance: once
j_gene: TRBJ1-6
len: 15

CDR3nt: TGTGCCAGCAGTTGGCGAGGGCTAGCCAAAAACATTCAGTACTTC
CDR3aa: CASSWRGLAKNIQYF
d_gene: NA
v_gene: TRBV28
abundance: NA
j_gene: TRBJ2-4
len: 15

CDR3nt: TGTGCCAGCAGCCAAGATCGCCCTGGCAGGGGGCGGGAGGAGCAGTACTTC
CDR3aa: CASSQDRPGRGREEQYF
d_gene: NA
v_gene: TRBV4-2
abundance: NA
j_gene: TRBJ2-7
len: 17

CDR3nt: TGCGCCAGCAGCCAAGCTTCGGGTTCTGGGGCCAACGTCCTGACTTTC
CDR3aa: CASSQASGSGANVLTF
d_gene: NA
v_gene: TRBV4-1
abundance: NA
j_gene: TRBJ2-6
len: 16

CDR3nt: TGTGCCAGCAGCCAAGCCCTCCACGCTAACACAGATACGCAGTATTTT
CDR3aa: CASSQALHANTDTQYF
d_gene: NA
v_gene: TRBV14
abundance: few
j_gene: TRBJ2-3
len: 16

CDR3nt: TGTGCTAGCAGTGCACTAGCGGGGGCCATTACCGGGGAGCTGTTTTTT
CDR3aa: CASSALAGAITGELFF
d_gene: TRBD2
v_gene: TRBV6-1
abundance: NA
j_gene: TRBJ2-2
len: 16

CDR3nt: TGTGCCAGCAGTGCCGGGACAGGGAGATACGAGCAGTACTTC
CDR3aa: CASSAGTGRYEQYF
d_gene: TRBD1
v_gene: TRBV14
abundance: NA
j_gene: TRBJ2-7
len: 14

CDR3nt: TGTGCCAGCAGTTTGCTAGCTTCCGAGCAGTACTTC
CDR3aa: CASSLLASEQYF
d_gene: NA
v_gene: TRBV28
abundance: NA
j_gene: TRBJ2-7
len: 12

CDR3nt: TGTGCCAGCAGCTCCAAGGGCGGGGACAGTCAGGTCTTC
CDR3aa: CASSSKGGDSQVF
d_gene: NA
v_gene: TRBV7-8
abundance: once
j_gene: TRBJ2-1
len: 13

CDR3nt: TGTGCCAGCAGCTTGGGGGGACTAGCGGGAAACACCGGGGAGCTGTTTTTT
CDR3aa: CASSLGGLAGNTGELFF
d_gene: TRBD2
v_gene: TRBV5-4
abundance: NA
j_gene: TRBJ2-2
len: 17

CDR3nt: TGTGCCAGCAGTCCGGACAGGGGAGGCCCCTACGAGCAGTACTTC
CDR3aa: CASSPDRGGPYEQYF
d_gene: TRBD1
v_gene: TRBV28
abundance: NA
j_gene: TRBJ2-7
len: 15

CDR3nt: TGTGCCAGTAGCTCCGTGGCGGGATTCTACGAGCAGTACTTC
CDR3aa: CASSSVAGFYEQYF
d_gene: NA
v_gene: TRBV19
abundance: NA
j_gene: TRBJ2-7
len: 14

CDR3nt: TGTGCCAGCAGCCCTCGCCCGGGACAGACGTGGGGTAACTATGGCTACACCTTC
CDR3aa: CASSPRPGQTWGNYGYTF
d_gene: TRBD1
v_gene: TRBV9
abundance: NA
j_gene: TRBJ1-2
len: 18

CDR3nt: TGTGCCTGGAGTAAGGACGGGCGGGGGGCTCTCTCCAATGAGCAGTTCTTC
CDR3aa: CAWSKDGRGALSNEQFF
d_gene: TRBD2
v_gene: TRBV30
abundance: NA
j_gene: TRBJ2-1
len: 17

CDR3nt: TGTGCCAGCAGTTATTCGGGACTAGCGGGAGCCTACGAGCAGTACTTC
CDR3aa: CASSYSGLAGAYEQYF
d_gene: TRBD2
v_gene: TRBV6-5
abundance: NA
j_gene: TRBJ2-7
len: 16

CDR3nt: TGTGCCAGTAGTACCGGACTAGCGGGGGGTGTAGGAGAGACCCAGTACTTC
CDR3aa: CASSTGLAGGVGETQYF
d_gene: TRBD2
v_gene: TRBV19
abundance: NA
j_gene: TRBJ2-5
len: 17

CDR3nt: TGTGCCAGCAGCGTGTACGGGGGGGTTACAGATACGCAGTATTTT
CDR3aa: CASSVYGGVTDTQYF
d_gene: TRBD2
v_gene: TRBV9
abundance: NA
j_gene: TRBJ2-3
len: 15

CDR3nt: TGTGCCAGCCACGGACAGTTCTCTGGAAACACCATATATTTT
CDR3aa: CASHGQFSGNTIYF
d_gene: NA
v_gene: TRBV19
abundance: NA
j_gene: TRBJ1-3
len: 14

CDR3nt: TGTGCCAGCAGGCAACAGGGGACGAACACTGAAGCTTTCTTT
CDR3aa: CASRQQGTNTEAFF
d_gene: TRBD1
v_gene: TRBV6-1
abundance: NA
j_gene: TRBJ1-1
len: 14

CDR3nt: TGTGCCTGGAGTCAACCTGGGACAGTCTACGAGCAGTACTTC
CDR3aa: CAWSQPGTVYEQYF
d_gene: TRBD1
v_gene: TRBV30
abundance: NA
j_gene: TRBJ2-7
len: 14

CDR3nt: TGTGCCAGCAGTTACTCGAGGTCCGGGGGGTGGTATGGCTACACCTTC
CDR3aa: CASSYSRSGGWYGYTF
d_gene: NA
v_gene: TRBV6-6
abundance: NA
j_gene: TRBJ1-2
len: 16

CDR3nt: TGTGCCAGCGTAAGAGGGGGGAACACTGAAGCTTTCTTT
CDR3aa: CASVRGGNTEAFF
d_gene: NA
v_gene: TRBV25-1
abundance: NA
j_gene: TRBJ1-1
len: 13

CDR3nt: TGTGCCACCAGCAGAGGCGTGGGGCGGGAGAATGAAAAACTGTTTTTT
CDR3aa: CATSRGVGRENEKLFF
d_gene: NA
v_gene: TRBV15
abundance: NA
j_gene: TRBJ1-4
len: 16

CDR3nt: TGTGCCATCCAGGACAGGGGCCCCGACGAGCAGTACTTC
CDR3aa: CAIQDRGPDEQYF
d_gene: TRBD1
v_gene: TRBV6-1
abundance: NA
j_gene: TRBJ2-7
len: 13

CDR3nt: TGTGCCAGCAGCTCCAGGGGGGACGCATATCAAGAGACCCAGTACTTC
CDR3aa: CASSSRGDAYQETQYF
d_gene: NA
v_gene: TRBV5-6
abundance: NA
j_gene: TRBJ2-5
len: 16

CDR3nt: TGCGCCAGCAGCTGGGGACAGACTAATACCCGCCACGAGCAGTACTTC
CDR3aa: CASSWGQTNTRHEQYF
d_gene: TRBD1
v_gene: TRBV5-1
abundance: NA
j_gene: TRBJ2-7
len: 16

CDR3nt: TGTGCCAGCAGCTGGCGGGGCACAGATACGCAGTATTTT
CDR3aa: CASSWRGTDTQYF
d_gene: NA
v_gene: TRBV5-4
abundance: NA
j_gene: TRBJ2-3
len: 13

CDR3nt: TGTGCCAGCATCCGACAGGGGCAGAACACTGAAGCTTTCTTT
CDR3aa: CASIRQGQNTEAFF
d_gene: TRBD1
v_gene: TRBV2
abundance: NA
j_gene: TRBJ1-1
len: 14

CDR3nt: TGTGCCTGGAACTCAGGGGACTCCTACGAGCAGTACTTC
CDR3aa: CAWNSGDSYEQYF
d_gene: NA
v_gene: TRBV30
abundance: NA
j_gene: TRBJ2-7
len: 13

CDR3nt: TGTGCCAGCAGCTTCACGCGGGAGACCCAGTACTTC
CDR3aa: CASSFTRETQYF
d_gene: NA
v_gene: TRBV7-2
abundance: NA
j_gene: TRBJ2-5
len: 12

CDR3nt: TGTGCCAGCACCTCGGACAGGGAGACCCTCTTGAGAGGAAACACCATATATTTT
CDR3aa: CASTSDRETLLRGNTIYF
d_gene: TRBD1
v_gene: TRBV28
abundance: NA
j_gene: TRBJ1-3
len: 18

CDR3nt: TGTGCCAGTAGTAGAGTGTTTCCCACGTATGGCTACACCTTC
CDR3aa: CASSRVFPTYGYTF
d_gene: NA
v_gene: TRBV19
abundance: NA
j_gene: TRBJ1-2
len: 14

CDR3nt: TGTGCCAGCAGTCGACAGGGGCGTGATGAAGCTTTCTTT
CDR3aa: CASSRQGRDEAFF
d_gene: TRBD1
v_gene: TRBV9
abundance: NA
j_gene: TRBJ1-1
len: 13

CDR3nt: TGCGCCAGCAGTGACCGAGGACGGGACTACGAGCAGTACTTC
CDR3aa: CASSDRGRDYEQYF
d_gene: NA
v_gene: TRBV10-1
abundance: few
j_gene: TRBJ2-7
len: 14

CDR3nt: TGTGCCTGGAGGCTTACAGCGGGCACCGGGGAGCTGTTTTTT
CDR3aa: CAWRLTAGTGELFF
d_gene: NA
v_gene: TRBV30
abundance: NA
j_gene: TRBJ2-2
len: 14

CDR3nt: TGTGCCAGCTCACCATACAGTAGCAATCAGCCCCAGCATTTT
CDR3aa: CASSPYSSNQPQHF
d_gene: NA
v_gene: TRBV18
abundance: NA
j_gene: TRBJ1-5
len: 14

CDR3nt: TGTGCCAGTAGTGCATACAGGGAGTATCAGCCCCAGCATTTT
CDR3aa: CASSAYREYQPQHF
d_gene: NA
v_gene: TRBV19
abundance: NA
j_gene: TRBJ1-5
len: 14

CDR3nt: TGTGCCAGTAGTATCGGGACAGGGGGGTCATACGAGCAGTACTTC
CDR3aa: CASSIGTGGSYEQYF
d_gene: TRBD1
v_gene: TRBV19
abundance: NA
j_gene: TRBJ2-7
len: 15

CDR3nt: TGCGCCAGCAGCCAGGGACAGGAGATCTACGAGCAGTACTTC
CDR3aa: CASSQGQEIYEQYF
d_gene: TRBD1
v_gene: TRBV5-1
abundance: NA
j_gene: TRBJ2-7
len: 14

CDR3nt: TGCGCCAGCAGCTGGGACAGTAGCAATCAGCCCCAGCATTTT
CDR3aa: CASSWDSSNQPQHF
d_gene: TRBD1
v_gene: TRBV5-1
abundance: NA
j_gene: TRBJ1-5
len: 14

CDR3nt: TGTGCCAGCAGTGAAGCGTCCGCGTTCTCAGATACGCAGTATTTT
CDR3aa: CASSEASAFSDTQYF
d_gene: NA
v_gene: TRBV6-1
abundance: once
j_gene: TRBJ2-3
len: 15

CDR3nt: TGTGCCAGCTCACCTAACGGCGGGGAGAACACTGAAGCTTTCTTT
CDR3aa: CASSPNGGENTEAFF
d_gene: NA
v_gene: TRBV18
abundance: NA
j_gene: TRBJ1-1
len: 15

CDR3nt: TGTGCCAGCAGCTTACGTGGTGCGGACTACGAGCAGTACTTC
CDR3aa: CASSLRGADYEQYF
d_gene: NA
v_gene: TRBV7-9
abundance: once
j_gene: TRBJ2-7
len: 14

CDR3nt: TGTGCCTGGAGTGTAAGATTACAGGGGAACACTGAAGCTTTCTTT
CDR3aa: CAWSVRLQGNTEAFF
d_gene: NA
v_gene: TRBV30
abundance: few
j_gene: TRBJ1-1
len: 15

CDR3nt: TGTGCCTGGAGTGCGAAAGGGTCAGGGCCTGCCTATGGCTACACCTTC
CDR3aa: CAWSAKGSGPAYGYTF
d_gene: NA
v_gene: TRBV30
abundance: NA
j_gene: TRBJ1-2
len: 16

CDR3nt: TGCGCCAGCAGCTTTTCCGGGACTAGCGGGGCCGAAAACATTCAGTACTTC
CDR3aa: CASSFSGTSGAENIQYF
d_gene: TRBD2
v_gene: TRBV5-1
abundance: NA
j_gene: TRBJ2-4
len: 17

CDR3nt: TGTGCCACCAGCAGGGAAGCTAGCGGGAGGGCCAGCGAGCAGTACTTC
CDR3aa: CATSREASGRASEQYF
d_gene: TRBD2
v_gene: TRBV15
abundance: NA
j_gene: TRBJ2-7
len: 16

CDR3nt: TGTGCCAGCAGTGGAGGGACGGGTAGCAATCAGCCCCAGCATTTT
CDR3aa: CASSGGTGSNQPQHF
d_gene: NA
v_gene: TRBV28
abundance: NA
j_gene: TRBJ1-5
len: 15

CDR3nt: TGTGCCAGCAGCTCCGACAGGCGGGGGTATCAGCCCCAGCATTTT
CDR3aa: CASSSDRRGYQPQHF
d_gene: NA
v_gene: TRBV6-6
abundance: NA
j_gene: TRBJ1-5
len: 15

CDR3nt: TGTGCCAGCAGTTCGGTCGGCAATCGGGTAGATGGCTACACCTTC
CDR3aa: CASSSVGNRVDGYTF
d_gene: NA
v_gene: TRBV27
abundance: NA
j_gene: TRBJ1-2
len: 15

CDR3nt: TGTGCCAGTAGTACATCCGGGACAGGGGTCTATGGCTACACCTTC
CDR3aa: CASSTSGTGVYGYTF
d_gene: TRBD1
v_gene: TRBV19
abundance: NA
j_gene: TRBJ1-2
len: 15

CDR3nt: TGTGCCAGCATAGCGGGGGAATTTTCGGAGACCCAGTACTTC
CDR3aa: CASIAGEFSETQYF
d_gene: TRBD2
v_gene: TRBV6-1
abundance: NA
j_gene: TRBJ2-5
len: 14

CDR3nt: TGTGCCAGCAGCTCCCGACTAGTTTCGGGGGAGCAGTACTTC
CDR3aa: CASSSRLVSGEQYF
d_gene: NA
v_gene: TRBV7-2
abundance: NA
j_gene: TRBJ2-7
len: 14